This entry lists 29 T cell receptor beta chains sequenced from one sample in a study of cytomegalovirus exposure and HLA in healthy donors. PCR primers comprised 60 Vbeta and 13 Jbeta primers. TCRdb's table, derived via immunoSEQ multiplex PCR, lists solely in-frame clones and lacks some. The sample lists around 110,000 clones; 81% were seen once. Source material: PBMCs. These receptors all stem from a woman in her 30s in good health and CMV-seronegative.

The chain combines TRBV10-3 with TRBJ2-1; 12 nucleotides line up with TRBD2. The J segment lost 4 bases and the V segment lost 7 bases, leaving 5 bases of the junction unmatched. CDR1 ENHRY and CDR2 SYGVKD come from the germline V gene. The CDR3 totals 15 residues. The chain's CDR3 is CAIKGLAGPYNEQFF. In nucleotides, the CDR3 is TGTGCCATCAAAGGACTAGCGGGACCATACAATGAGCAGTTCTTC.

The chain has TRBV9 and TRBJ2-5; D may be TRBD2 (6 bases). Germline V CDR1 and CDR2: SGDLS, YYNGEE. Trimming stripped 0 bases from V and 0 bases from J, with 12 bases between. The CDR3 runs 16 residues. The CDR3 bases are TGTGCCAGCAGCGTAGGGGATAGCGGTTACCAAGAGACCCAGTACTTC. It yields the protein CASSVGDSGYQETQYF.

The CDR3 reads CASSPGVTIETQYF. In nucleotides, the CDR3 is TGTGCCAGCAGCCCGGGAGTCACAATCGAGACCCAGTACTTC. The chain combines TRBV11-2 with TRBJ2-5, with D tentatively TRBD2 (6 bases). The V gene lost 5 bases and the J gene lost 5 bases, with 15 bases spanning the gap. The CDR3 sequence is 14 residues long. CDR1 SGHAT and CDR2 FQNNGV come from the germline V gene.

V and J are TRBV11-2 and TRBJ2-1, with TRBD1 matching 7 bases. Per the germline V gene, CDR1 is SGHAT and CDR2 is FQNNGV. V was pared by 8 bases and J by 7 bases, with 8 bases of the junction left unmatched. This CDR3 is built from 13 residues. CDR3 residues: CASLGQKGNEQFF. CDR3 in DNA: TGTGCCAGCCTGGGACAGAAGGGAAATGAGCAGTTCTTC.

The chain links TRBV21-1 to TRBJ1-2. TRBV21-1 is recorded as a pseudogene. The CDR3 spans 14 residues. CDR3 DNA sequence: TGTGCCAGCAGCAAAGAGGAGAAGTCCTATGGCTACACCTTC. This sequence encodes CASSKEEKSYGYTF.

V and J are TRBV10-3 and TRBJ2-7; TRBD2 aligns across 8 bases. CDR1 and CDR2 (germline): ENHRY, SYGVKD. The CDR3 covers 13 residues. J lost 6 bases, V lost 4 bases, and 5 bases had no gene match. CDR3 sequence reads: CAISAGLEIEQYF. In DNA form, the CDR3 reads TGTGCCATCAGTGCGGGACTAGAAATCGAGCAGTACTTC.

This sequence joins TRBV2 and TRBJ2-2; the match to TRBD1 covers 7 bases. Germline assignment: CDR1 SNHLY and CDR2 FYNNEI. Losses at the gene ends were 5 bases for V and 1 base for J; bases not matched to a gene: 10. The CDR3 extends over 17 amino acids. CDR3 protein: CASSYGRGIRNTGELFF. Here the CDR3 DNA reads TGTGCCAGCAGTTATGGCAGGGGGATAAGGAACACCGGGGAGCTGTTTTTT.

This CDR3 reads CASTPQGSGQPQHF. The CDR3 DNA is TGTGCCAGCACCCCTCAGGGTAGCGGTCAGCCCCAGCATTTT. The V call is TRBV7-9, the J call TRBJ1-5, with D possibly matching TRBD1 (5 bases). The V end lost 7 bases, the J end lost 6 bases, and 16 bases lay between the germline ends. The CDR3 is 14 amino acids. Germline V lookup: CDR1 SEHNR, CDR2 FQNEAQ (reference sequence).

The chain uses TRBV9 and TRBJ2-1; TRBD2 agrees at 11 bases. Germline V gene sequence: CDR1 SGDLS, CDR2 YYNGEE. This CDR3 is 15 amino acids long. V shed 1 base, J shed 6 bases, and the junction held 3 bases outside the gene matches. The CDR3 loop reads CASSVLAGGGNEQFF. The CDR3 bases are TGTGCCAGCAGCGTACTAGCGGGAGGCGGCAATGAGCAGTTCTTC. The variable domain in full, with the rest retrieved from reference TRBV9 and TRBJ2-1, is DSGVTQTPKHLITATGQRVTLRCSPRSGDLSVYWYQQSLDQGLQFLIQYYNGEERAKGNILERFSAQQFPDLHSELNLSSLELGDSALYFCASSVLAGGGNEQFFGPGTRLTVL.

The chain has TRBV6-6 and TRBJ1-1; D is possibly TRBD1 (5 bases). CDR3 length equals 13 residues. Between the trimmed V and J ends, which lost 5 bases and 5 bases, there was a span of 12 bases. Germline V CDR1 and CDR2: MNHNY, SVGAGI (reference sequence). Here the CDR3 DNA reads TGTGCCAGCAGTGCTACGGGGGGTACTGAAGCTTTCTTT. Protein sequence: CASSATGGTEAFF.

The chain is built from TRBV4-1 and TRBJ2-1; 11 bases map to TRBD2. V dropped 6 bases and J dropped 3; count of bases not matched to a gene: 1. Looked up from germline, CDR1 is MGHRA and CDR2 is YSYEKL. The CDR3 has 14 amino acids. The CDR3 nucleotides read TGCGCCAGCAGACTAGCGGGAGACTACAATGAGCAGTTCTTC. This gives the protein CASRLAGDYNEQFF.

Only one count was recorded for this clone. This sample includes further DNA sequences coding for the same CDR3. This chain links TRBV7-9 with TRBJ1-5; D is undetermined. The V and J ends lost 0 bases and 7 bases respectively, with 4 bases between them. The CDR3 runs 12 residues. Germline V gives CDR1 SEHNR, CDR2 FQNEAQ (reference sequence). The CDR3 nucleotides are TGTGCCAGCAGCTTAGCCGGGCAGCCCCAGCATTTT. Protein product: CASSLAGQPQHF. The variable domain in full, completed from reference TRBV7-9 and TRBJ1-5, reads DTGVSQNPRHKITKRGQNVTFRCDPISEHNRLYWYRQTLGQGPEFLTYFQNEAQLEKSRLLSDRFSAERPKGSFSTLEIQRTEQGDSAMYLCASSLAGQPQHFGDGTRLSIL.

This rearrangement joins TRBV7-2 to TRBJ2-7; 8 bases are a match to TRBD2. This CDR3 spans 15 amino acids. Germline loops: CDR1 SGHTA, CDR2 FQGNSA. The V segment lost 5 bases and the J segment 3 bases; nucleotides outside the gene matches: 9. This CDR3 reads CASSPTPGTSYEQYF. CDR3 nucleotides: TGTGCCAGCAGCCCTACCCCCGGGACTAGCTACGAGCAGTACTTC.

The J gene is TRBJ2-6, the V gene TRBV19; a weak D match, TRBD2 (6 bases). The CDR3 extends over 16 amino acids. Trimming cost V 1 base and J 4 bases, with 11 bases left between them. Germline V lookup: CDR1 LNHDA, CDR2 SQIVND (reference sequence). CDR3 sequence reads: CASSIVAGSGANVLTF. In DNA form, the CDR3 reads TGTGCCAGTAGTATAGTTGCGGGGAGCGGGGCCAACGTCCTGACTTTC.

The V gene is TRBV6-5, the J gene TRBJ1-1; D unresolved. The CDR3 sequence is 12 residues long. The V gene lost 2 bases and the J gene lost 4 bases, with 5 bases spanning the gap. CDR1 and CDR2 from the germline V gene are MNHEY and SVGAGI. The CDR3 spells CASSYGGTEAFF. In DNA form, the CDR3 reads TGTGCCAGCAGTTACGGAGGCACTGAAGCTTTCTTT.

The genes are TRBV2 and TRBJ2-1; 7 positions match TRBD2. Germline trimming cut 5 bases from V and 0 bases from J; bases unmatched to any gene: 4. CDR1 and CDR2 from the germline V gene are SNHLY and FYNNEI. The CDR3 sequence is 15 residues long. In DNA form, the CDR3 reads TGTGCCAGCAGTTGGACTAGAGGCTCCTACAATGAGCAGTTCTTC. Encoded protein: CASSWTRGSYNEQFF.

This chain connects TRBV7-3 to TRBJ2-3; 8 bases are shared with TRBD2. Germline assignment: CDR1 SGHTA and CDR2 FQGTGA. The J segment lost 2 bases and the V segment lost 3 bases, leaving 4 bases of the junction unmatched. This CDR3 contains 15 residues. CDR3 region: CASSLGLVSTDTQYF. CDR3 nucleotides: TGTGCCAGCAGCTTGGGACTAGTTTCCACAGATACGCAGTATTTT.

The chain employs TRBV28 and TRBJ1-5; 8 bases line up with TRBD1. In germline, CDR1 is MDHEN, CDR2 SYDVKM. The CDR3 totals 16 residues. V was pared by 2 bases and J by 2 bases, with 5 bases of the junction left unmatched. This chain's CDR3 is CASSLAMGQGNQPQHF. In nucleotides, the CDR3 is TGTGCCAGCAGTTTAGCCATGGGACAGGGCAATCAGCCCCAGCATTTT.

The rearrangement links TRBV6-5 to TRBJ1-3; D gene uncertain. The CDR3 contains 15 residues. The germline V and J ends were trimmed by 0 bases and 0 bases, with 6 bases remaining between them. CDR1 and CDR2 (germline): MNHEY, SVGAGI. The CDR3 DNA follows: TGTGCCAGCAGTTACTCAGTAGCCTCTGGAAACACCATATATTTT. Its protein product is CASSYSVASGNTIYF.

The genes are TRBV7-2 and TRBJ1-1, with 10 bases aligning to TRBD1. The CDR3 totals 14 residues. Germline V gene data show CDR1 as SGHTA and CDR2 as FQGNSA. The trim removed 11 bases at V and 4 bases at J, leaving 10 bases unmatched. The CDR3 loop reads CAALRDRGSTEAFF. CDR3 DNA: TGTGCCGCCCTCCGGGACAGGGGATCCACTGAAGCTTTCTTT.

This clone was counted only a few times. The chain employs TRBV6-4 and TRBJ2-2; D is possibly TRBD1 (5 bases). The V gene's germline CDR1 is MRHNA and CDR2 SNTAGT. The CDR3 covers 14 residues. V lost 7 bases and J 6 bases, leaving 15 bases between the germline ends. The CDR3, as DNA: TGTGCCAGCACCCCTCGGCAGGGATCCGGGGAGCTGTTTTTT. Its translation: CASTPRQGSGELFF.

The V call is TRBV7-9, the J call TRBJ2-2; 9 bases fit TRBD1. The trim removed 3 bases at V and 2 bases at J, leaving 4 bases unmatched. In germline, CDR1 is SEHNR, CDR2 FQNEAQ (reference sequence). This CDR3 has 16 residues. The CDR3: CASSLMTGGNTGELFF. In DNA, the CDR3 is TGTGCCAGCAGCTTGATGACAGGGGGTAACACCGGGGAGCTGTTTTTT. Full variable domain (outside the CDR3, taken from reference TRBV7-9 and TRBJ2-2): DTGVSQNPRHKITKRGQNVTFRCDPISEHNRLYWYRQTLGQGPEFLTYFQNEAQLEKSRLLSDRFSAERPKGSFSTLEIQRTEQGDSAMYLCASSLMTGGNTGELFFGEGSRLTVL.

The chain joins TRBV29-1 to TRBJ2-3; the D gene is possibly TRBD2 (6 bases). V shed 6 bases and J shed 1 base, with 11 bases lying between them. Germline V gene sequence: CDR1 SQVTM, CDR2 ANQGSEA. The CDR3 length is 13 residues. CDR3 nucleotides: TGCAGCGTGAGGGAGCGGGGCACAGATACGCAGTATTTT. It codes for CSVRERGTDTQYF.

V and J are TRBV4-3 and TRBJ2-2; D call uncertain. From germline, CDR1 is LGHNA and CDR2 YSLEER. This CDR3 is 15 amino acids long. The V end was cut by 0 bases, the J end by 3 bases, with 8 bases between. The CDR3 loop is CASSQEGGYTGELFF. CDR3 nucleotides: TGCGCCAGCAGCCAAGAAGGCGGTTACACCGGGGAGCTGTTTTTT.

The V and J genes are TRBV19 and TRBJ2-1; D unresolved. Trimming took 5 bases from V and 4 from J, leaving 15 bases between them. The CDR3 loop spans 15 amino acids. The germline CDR1 and CDR2 sequences are LNHDA and SQIVND (reference sequence). This CDR3 is CASSPVFFQYNEQFF. In DNA, the CDR3 is TGTGCCAGTAGTCCGGTGTTCTTCCAATACAATGAGCAGTTCTTC.

J is TRBJ2-7 and V is TRBV2; 10 bases line up with TRBD2. The CDR3 contains 15 residues. Germline V gene data show CDR1 as SNHLY and CDR2 as FYNNEI. J was trimmed by 6 bases and V by 2 bases; bases with no gene match: 7. This CDR3 reads CASSEKREGLFEQYF. In DNA form, the CDR3 reads TGTGCCAGCAGTGAAAAGCGGGAGGGCCTCTTCGAGCAGTACTTC.

The J gene is TRBJ2-1, the V gene TRBV28, with 11 nucleotides matching TRBD2. The germline gives CDR1 MDHEN, CDR2 SYDVKM. J gave up 2 bases and V 5 bases, and 5 bases lay outside the gene matches. The CDR3 is 16 residues long. The CDR3 loop reads CASSHPSGRPYNEQFF. The CDR3 bases are TGTGCCAGCAGTCACCCTAGCGGGAGGCCCTACAATGAGCAGTTCTTC.

The CDR3 loop is CASRDLAVSSYEQYF. CDR3 sequence (DNA): TGTGCCAGCAGGGACCTAGCGGTCAGCTCCTACGAGCAGTACTTC. This chain joins TRBV2 and TRBJ2-7; TRBD2 agrees at 7 bases. With V trimmed by 6 bases and J by 0 bases, 8 bases remained unmatched. In germline, CDR1 is SNHLY, CDR2 FYNNEI. The CDR3 loop spans 15 amino acids.

This chain links TRBV4-1 with TRBJ2-5; no clear D gene. Trimming pared 4 bases from V and 4 bases from J, leaving 16 bases between. The CDR3 has 15 residues. CDR1 and CDR2 (germline): MGHRA, YSYEKL. The CDR3 loop is CASSPLLEFRETQYF. CDR3 sequence (DNA): TGCGCCAGCAGCCCGCTTCTAGAATTTAGAGAGACCCAGTACTTC.